The 30 T cell receptor beta chains below all came from one sample that was sequenced in a study of blood T cell repertoires in COVID-19. Clones were sequenced by immunoSEQ multiplex PCR, and TCRdb holds only the in-frame ones, with some missing. Among about 230,000 clones listed, approximately 90% were seen once. What was sequenced was peripheral blood. These receptors all come from a man aged 25-45 years with COVID-19, enrolled during active disease.

This chain connects TRBV27 to TRBJ2-7; possible D gene TRBD1, 5 bases. V gave up 4 bases and J gave up 0 bases, with 10 bases separating them. Germline CDR1 is MNHEY and CDR2 is SMNVEV (reference sequence). The CDR3 is 14 residues long. CDR3 bases: TGTGCCAGCAGTTCGGCAGGGTACTCCTACGAGCAGTACTTC. As protein: CASSSAGYSYEQYF.

This clone has a single count. The V call is TRBV11-1, the J call TRBJ1-1; 7 positions agree with TRBD1. The V and J ends lost 5 bases and 2 bases, in that order; junction bases with no gene match: 11. Germline V gene sequence: CDR1 SGHAT, CDR2 FQDESV (reference sequence). This CDR3 has 16 residues. This chain's CDR3 is CASSRRPGTDNTEAFF. The CDR3 DNA is TGTGCCAGCAGCCGCCGCCCCGGGACAGATAACACTGAAGCTTTCTTT.

The rearrangement joins TRBV28 to TRBJ1-6, with a tentative D call TRBD1 (6 bases). Per germline, CDR1 MDHEN and CDR2 SYDVKM. The ends were cut back, 7 bases at V and 7 bases at J, with 14 bases in the middle. The CDR3 runs 14 residues. The CDR3, as DNA: TGTGCCAGCACCCTGGGGGGGGCGAATTCACCCCTCCACTTT. Protein product: CASTLGGANSPLHF.

V gene TRBV7-3 combines with J gene TRBJ2-3, with 8 bases lining up with TRBD1. Looked up from germline, CDR1 is SGHTA and CDR2 is FQGTGA. The CDR3 totals 12 residues. V was pared by 3 bases and J by 11 bases, with 4 bases of the junction left unmatched. CDR3 nucleotide sequence: TGTGCCAGCAGCTTTGACAGGGGCCTGCAGTATTTT. Amino acids: CASSFDRGLQYF.

The J gene is TRBJ2-7, the V gene TRBV7-2, with 8 bases matching TRBD1. The CDR3 is 13 residues long. Looked up from germline, CDR1 is SGHTA and CDR2 is FQGNSA. Losses at the gene ends were 3 bases for V and 6 bases for J; bases not matched to a gene: 4. Here the CDR3 DNA reads TGTGCCAGCAGCTTCGCAGGGGGCGGCGAGCAGTACTTC. Translated, it gives CASSFAGGGEQYF.

The V gene is TRBV28, the J gene TRBJ1-2, with 10 bases matching TRBD1. CDR1 and CDR2 (germline): MDHEN, SYDVKM. V dropped 2 bases and J dropped 6; count of bases not matched to a gene: 9. CDR3 length: 16 residues. The CDR3, as DNA: TGTGCCAGCAGTTTAGTGACAGGGGGCGCAATCGATGGCTACACCTTC. It translates to CASSLVTGGAIDGYTF.

The chain recombines TRBV12-3 or TRBV12-4 with TRBJ1-1; the D gene is possibly TRBD1 (5 bases). V lost 4 bases, J lost 7 bases, and 10 bases lay in between. The CDR3 loop spans 12 amino acids. The CDR3 sequence: CASSSGPIEAFF. The CDR3 DNA follows: TGTGCCAGCAGTTCAGGGCCGATTGAAGCTTTCTTT.

This chain links TRBV5-6 with TRBJ1-4; a possible D gene is TRBD1 (6 bases). V was pared by 6 bases and J by 0 bases, with 12 bases between. Germline values: CDR1 SGHDT, CDR2 YYEEEE. The CDR3 is made up of 15 amino acids. Here the CDR3 DNA reads TGTGCCAGCACCTCGGACAGCTCAACTAATGAAAAACTGTTTTTT. It codes for CASTSDSSTNEKLFF.

The gene calls are TRBV19 and TRBJ2-7, with D possibly matching TRBD1 (8 bases). This CDR3 comprises 15 residues. Trimming removed 3 bases from V and 3 bases from J, with 15 bases in between. From germline, CDR1 is LNHDA and CDR2 SQIVND (reference sequence). The CDR3 reads CASSIVDREGYEQYF. The CDR3 nucleotides read TGTGCCAGTAGTATTGTGGACAGGGAGGGCTACGAGCAGTACTTC. Looking up the rest from reference TRBV19 and TRBJ2-7 gives the full variable domain: DGGITQSPKYLFRKEGQNVTLSCEQNLNHDAMYWYRQDPGQGLRLIYYSQIVNDFQKGDIAEGYSVSREKKESFPLTVTSAQKNPTAFYLCASSIVDREGYEQYFGPGTRLTVT.

CDR3 in amino acids: CASSLTSVSGGLLETQYF. The CDR3 nucleotides read TGCGCCAGCAGCTTGACCTCCGTTAGCGGGGGGTTATTAGAGACCCAGTACTTC. The V gene is TRBV5-1, the J gene TRBJ2-5, with 10 nucleotides matching TRBD2. J lost 4 bases, V lost 1 base, and 13 bases had no gene match. There are 18 residues in the CDR3. Germline V gives CDR1 SGHRS, CDR2 YFSETQ.

The genes are TRBV5-4 and TRBJ2-3, with TRBD2 identical over 9 bases. The length of the CDR3 is 16 residues. In germline, CDR1 is SGHNT, CDR2 YYREEE (reference sequence). J lost 5 bases, V lost 0 bases, and 7 bases had no gene match. CDR3 bases: TGTGCCAGCAGCTTGGAGGGCGGGAGGGCCATAGATACGCAGTATTTT. Translation: CASSLEGGRAIDTQYF.

The J gene is TRBJ2-1, the V gene TRBV15; maybe TRBD2 (5 bases). Looked up from germline, CDR1 is LNHNV and CDR2 is YYDKDF (reference sequence). V lost 4 bases to trimming and J lost 4 bases, with 8 bases between them. The CDR3 spans 13 residues. This CDR3 is CATSIRTYNEQFF. Here the CDR3 DNA reads TGTGCCACCAGCATTAGGACTTACAATGAGCAGTTCTTC.

This chain uses TRBV19 with TRBJ1-5; D is unresolved. Germline-derived CDR1 and CDR2 are LNHDA and SQIVND (reference sequence). Trimming took 0 bases from V and 0 from J, leaving 15 bases between them. There are 18 residues in the CDR3. DNA of the CDR3: TGTGCCAGTAGTATAGATCGATGGGCAGCAGATAGCAATCAGCCCCAGCATTTT. Translating gives CASSIDRWAADSNQPQHF.

V is TRBV7-2 and J is TRBJ1-2, with 9 bases identical to TRBD1. There are 17 residues in the CDR3. Trimming at V came to 4 bases and at J to 7 bases, leaving 16 bases not matched to a gene. Germline CDR1 SGHTA, CDR2 FQGNSA. This CDR3 reads CASSYANWDRVSSGYTF. As DNA, the CDR3 is TGTGCCAGCAGCTACGCCAACTGGGACAGGGTTAGCTCTGGCTACACCTTC.

This rearrangement joins TRBV2 to TRBJ1-1; possibly TRBD1 for D (6 bases). Germline V gene sequence: CDR1 SNHLY, CDR2 FYNNEI. V lost 3 bases and J lost 4, with 12 bases in between. This CDR3 is built from 14 residues. The CDR3 nucleotides are TGTGCCAGCAGTGAGGGGGCCCCCTTCACTGAAGCTTTCTTT. Translated: CASSEGAPFTEAFF.

The chain uses TRBV4-3 and TRBJ1-3, with D perhaps matching TRBD1 (5 bases). The V end was cut by 0 bases, the J end by 3 bases, with 12 bases between. The CDR3 totals 16 residues. Germline V gives CDR1 LGHNA, CDR2 YSLEER. CDR3 in amino acids: CASSQDARGVGNTIYF. In DNA, the CDR3 is TGCGCCAGCAGCCAAGACGCCCGGGGGGTTGGAAACACCATATATTTT.

The chain joins TRBV10-3 to TRBJ1-2; D is perhaps TRBD1 (5 bases). Germline V lookup: CDR1 ENHRY, CDR2 SYGVKD. CDR3 length: 14 amino acids. V was pared by 6 bases and J by 4 bases, with 15 bases between. This CDR3 reads CAIRPSRDLYGYTF. Here the CDR3 DNA reads TGTGCCATCAGACCCTCCAGGGATCTCTATGGCTACACCTTC.

The genes are TRBV19 and TRBJ2-5; the D is unclear. V was cut by 1 base and J by 3 bases, with 6 bases left in between. The CDR3 is 13 amino acids. Per the germline V gene, CDR1 is LNHDA and CDR2 is SQIVND (reference sequence). Here the CDR3 DNA reads TGTGCCAGTAGTATAGCTGGCAAAGAGACCCAGTACTTC. As protein: CASSIAGKETQYF.

The gene calls are TRBV3-1 (or the pseudogene TRBV3-2) and TRBJ1-1, with 9 bases aligning to TRBD1. Germline V lookup: CDR1 LGHDT, CDR2 YNNKEL (reference sequence). V gave up 6 bases and J gave up 4 bases; unmatched junction bases: 6. The CDR3 extends over 14 amino acids. The CDR3 nucleotides read TGTGCCAGCAGACATGGGACAGGGCCCACTGAAGCTTTCTTT. It yields the protein CASRHGTGPTEAFF.

The rearrangement uses TRBV28 and TRBJ1-2; perhaps TRBD1 as D (6 bases). Per germline, CDR1 MDHEN and CDR2 SYDVKM. V shed 3 bases and J shed 5 bases, with 10 bases lying between them. This CDR3 has 13 amino acids. Here the CDR3 reads CASSFGQLYGYTF. CDR3 DNA sequence: TGTGCCAGCAGTTTCGGACAGCTTTATGGCTACACCTTC.

V is TRBV27 and J is TRBJ1-5; D gene ambiguous. The CDR3 is 13 amino acids. V was pared by 4 bases and J by 3 bases, with 7 bases between. Germline-derived CDR1 and CDR2 are MNHEY and SMNVEV (reference sequence). The CDR3 nucleotides read TGTGCCAGCAGTTACAGCCTCAATCAGCCCCAGCATTTT. Its protein is CASSYSLNQPQHF.

The chain uses TRBV4-3 and TRBJ2-1; no definite D call. CDR1 is LGHNA and CDR2 is YSLEER in the germline V gene. The CDR3 runs 13 residues. V dropped 0 bases and J dropped 12 bases, with 12 bases sitting between them. CDR3 sequence (DNA): TGCGCCAGCAGCCAAGATATTGTTTTCGGGCAGTTCTTC. It is translated as CASSQDIVFGQFF.

The gene calls are TRBV6-2 or TRBV6-3 and TRBJ1-2; TRBD1 agrees at 7 bases. After removal of 6 bases from V and 4 bases from J, the junction contained 14 bases not matched to a gene. The CDR3 totals 16 residues. Looked up from germline, CDR1 is MNHEY and CDR2 is SVGEGT. In DNA form, the CDR3 reads TGTGCCAGCAGCGGCTTACAGGGGTTCAGGAGCTATGGCTACACCTTC. Residues: CASSGLQGFRSYGYTF.

The chain is built from TRBV6-2 or TRBV6-3 and TRBJ1-6; TRBD1 agrees at 9 bases. The V gene's germline CDR1 is MNHEY and CDR2 SVGEGT. This CDR3 spans 15 amino acids. Trimming at V came to 1 base and at J to 10 bases, leaving 5 bases not matched to a gene. DNA for the CDR3: TGTGCCAGCAGTTACTGGCGACAGGGGGGCTCACCCCTCCACTTT. This translates into CASSYWRQGGSPLHF.

This clone was detected once. The chain recombines TRBV19 with TRBJ1-1; 8 nucleotides line up with TRBD1. Germline CDR1 and CDR2: LNHDA and SQIVND (reference sequence). The trim removed 4 bases at V and 1 base at J, leaving 2 bases unmatched. CDR3 length: 14 residues. For the CDR3, the DNA is TGTGCCAGTAGTAGGACAGGGTCGAACACTGAAGCTTTCTTT. This encodes CASSRTGSNTEAFF. The whole variable domain, filled in from reference TRBV19 and TRBJ1-1, reads DGGITQSPKYLFRKEGQNVTLSCEQNLNHDAMYWYRQDPGQGLRLIYYSQIVNDFQKGDIAEGYSVSREKKESFPLTVTSAQKNPTAFYLCASSRTGSNTEAFFGQGTRLTVV.

This chain joins TRBV19 and TRBJ1-2; possibly TRBD1 for D (5 bases). The CDR3 is 14 residues long. Germline V gene lookup returns CDR1 LNHDA and CDR2 SQIVND (reference sequence). Trimming took 3 bases from V and 3 from J, leaving 11 bases between them. CDR3 sequence (DNA): TGTGCCAGTAGTATCATGGGGGGAGACTATGGCTACACCTTC. Its translation: CASSIMGGDYGYTF.

The chain links TRBV7-9 to TRBJ2-1; weak D call: TRBD2 (7 bases). In germline, CDR1 is SEHNR, CDR2 FQNEAQ (reference sequence). Trimming cost V 1 base and J 7 bases, with 11 bases left between them. The CDR3 contains 14 residues. In nucleotides, the CDR3 is TGTGCCAGCAGCTTAGAACAGGGACTAAATGAGCAGTTCTTC. Protein product: CASSLEQGLNEQFF.

This clone was seen only once. This chain joins TRBV19 and TRBJ1-1; 8 bases map to TRBD1. The CDR3 has 15 amino acids. CDR1 is LNHDA and CDR2 is SQIVND in the germline V gene (reference sequence). After removal of 0 bases from V and 7 bases from J, the junction contained 7 bases not matched to a gene. The CDR3 sequence: CASSIDLTGVNEAFF. The CDR3, as DNA: TGTGCCAGTAGTATAGACCTGACAGGGGTAAATGAAGCTTTCTTT.

The gene calls are TRBV6-5 and TRBJ1-2; TRBD1 might be the D (6 bases). Germline V CDR1 and CDR2: MNHEY, SVGAGI. CDR3 length equals 15 residues. Trimming removed 0 bases at V and 8 bases at J, with 16 bases between. DNA of the CDR3: TGTGCCAGCAGTTACTCTTCTGGGGGGGCCGGCGGCTACACCTTC. It specifies CASSYSSGGAGGYTF.

This CDR3 reads CASSMGTSGSLGEQFF. CDR3 DNA: TGTGCCAGTAGTATGGGGACTAGCGGATCACTGGGTGAGCAGTTCTTC. The rearrangement joins TRBV19 to TRBJ2-1; 11 nucleotides match TRBD2. The CDR3 is 16 residues long. The V and J ends lost 3 bases and 9 bases, in that order; junction bases with no gene match: 10. The germline V gene encodes CDR1 LNHDA and CDR2 SQIVND (reference sequence).